This T cell receptor beta chain came from a study of lymphopenia after photon versus proton radiotherapy. Germline V CDR1 and CDR2: SEHNR, FQNEAQ (reference sequence). The CDR3 totals 14 residues. The ends were cut back, 5 bases at V and 6 bases at J, with 13 bases in the middle. Sequenced by immunoSEQ multiplex PCR; TCRdb stores in-frame clones only, minus some. The top ten clones hold 10% of a sample with some 40,000 clones, 86% of them seen once. This specimen was peripheral blood, taken from a patient treated with proton-based radiotherapy. This chain joins TRBV7-9 and TRBJ1-4, with D possibly matching TRBD1 (5 bases). This sequence originates from a woman between 70 and 85 years old with pancreatic cancer. Some clones in this sample may be carry-over from other donors' samples. CDR3 coding DNA: TGTGCCAGCAGCGACTCGGGACCTTATGAAAAACTGTTTTTT. Translated: CASSDSGPYEKLFF.